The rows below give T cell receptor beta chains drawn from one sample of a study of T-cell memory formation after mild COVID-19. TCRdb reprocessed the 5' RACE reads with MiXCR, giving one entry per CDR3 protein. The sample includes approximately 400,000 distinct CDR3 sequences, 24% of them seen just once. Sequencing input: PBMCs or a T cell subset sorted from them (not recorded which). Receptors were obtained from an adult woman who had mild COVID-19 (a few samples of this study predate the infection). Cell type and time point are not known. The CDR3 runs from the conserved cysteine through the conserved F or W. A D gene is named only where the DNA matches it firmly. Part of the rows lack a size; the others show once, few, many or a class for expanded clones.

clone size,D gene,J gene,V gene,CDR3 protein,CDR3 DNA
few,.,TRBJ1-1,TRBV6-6,CASVETGNTEAFF,TGTGCCAGCGTGGAGACCGGGAACACTGAAGCTTTCTTT
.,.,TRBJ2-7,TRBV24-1,CATSDKGYEQYF,TGTGCCACCAGTGATAAGGGTTACGAGCAGTACTTC
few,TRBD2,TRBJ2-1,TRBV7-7,CASSPQGTSGGEQFF,TGTGCTAGCAGCCCACAGGGGACTAGCGGCGGTGAGCAGTTCTTC
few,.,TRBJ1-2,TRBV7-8,CASSSDRNGYTF,TGTGCCAGCAGCTCCGACCGTAATGGCTACACCTTC
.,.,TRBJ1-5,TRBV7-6,CASSPQLGNQPQHF,TGTGCCAGCAGCCCCCAGCTTGGCAATCAGCCCCAGCATTTT
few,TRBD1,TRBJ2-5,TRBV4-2,CASSQDRGQQETQYF,TGTGCCAGCAGCCAGGACAGGGGGCAGCAGGAGACCCAGTACTTC
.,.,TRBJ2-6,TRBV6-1,CASSEWGPRSDGANVLTF,TGTGCCAGCAGTGAATGGGGCCCGAGATCGGATGGGGCCAACGTCCTGACTTTC
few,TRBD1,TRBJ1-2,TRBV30,CAWSVTRDRGGYTF,TGTGCCTGGAGTGTCACCCGGGACAGGGGTGGCTACACCTTC
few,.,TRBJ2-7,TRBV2,CASRTNRNYEQYF,TGTGCCAGCAGGACCAATAGAAACTACGAGCAGTACTTC
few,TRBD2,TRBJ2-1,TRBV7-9,CASSPIRLAGGNEQFF,TGTGCCAGCAGCCCAATTCGACTAGCGGGGGGAAATGAGCAGTTCTTC
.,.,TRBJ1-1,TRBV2,CASSEGTAPGVWTEAFF,TGTGCCAGCAGTGAAGGGACAGCTCCAGGGGTTTGGACTGAAGCTTTCTTT